This paragraph reports one T cell receptor (beta chain). Its target is not known. Making TCR cDNA involved 5'RACE template switching, which added UMIs and a universal primer site. TCRdb recomputed calls from the 5' RACE reads with MiXCR, one row per CDR3 protein. The sample lists nearly 550,000 distinct CDR3 sequences, approximately 21% seen once, with more than 13% in the top ten. The data derive from a study of T cells after yellow fever vaccination. Study-wide context: Libraries from low-cell-number fractions were prepared with the SMART-Seq v4 Ultra Low Input RNA kit. Overall study results and limits: After the booster, roughly 96% of CD4 and around nine tenths of CD8 primary-response clones were re-detected.

From germline, CDR1 is ENHRY and CDR2 SYGVKD. The germline V and J ends were trimmed by 3 bases and 3 bases, with 3 bases remaining between them. This CDR3 has 12 residues. This chain links TRBV10-3 with TRBJ2-1; no reliable D call. The source was PBMCs, collected 15 days after the yellow fever booster vaccination. This sequence was found in a man aged 30 to 39 who received the YFV17D yellow fever vaccine. CDR3 sequence (DNA): TGTGCCATCAGTGAAGGCTACAATGAGCAGTTCTTC. It specifies CAISEGYNEQFF.